The 20 T cell receptor beta chains below come from one sample, sequenced in a study of blood T cell repertoires in COVID-19. The table came from immunoSEQ multiplex PCR; TCRdb's copy has only in-frame clones and leaves some out. The sample has around 300,000 clones; nearly 90% are singletons. The sequencing sample was made of PBMCs or T cells enriched from blood (not recorded which). The receptors come from a woman aged 60-70 years who had recovered from COVID-19.

The chain links TRBV10-3 to TRBJ2-3; D may be TRBD1 (5 bases). Germline values: CDR1 ENHRY, CDR2 SYGVKD. The ends were cut back, 3 bases at V and 0 bases at J, with 10 bases in the middle. The CDR3 has 15 residues. The CDR3 coding sequence is TGTGCCATCAGTGATTCGGCAGGGAGCACAGATACGCAGTATTTT. It codes for CAISDSAGSTDTQYF.

This clone has only one observation. V usage is TRBV9 and J usage is TRBJ1-1; D uncertain. Germline V gene data show CDR1 as SGDLS and CDR2 as YYNGEE. There are 13 residues in the CDR3. V gave up 0 bases and J gave up 3 bases, with 6 bases separating them. The CDR3 region is CASSVGGDTEAFF. CDR3 in DNA: TGTGCCAGCAGCGTAGGGGGAGACACTGAAGCTTTCTTT.

This chain joins TRBV7-2 and TRBJ2-1, with TRBD2 matching over 12 bases. V shed 5 bases and J 1 base; nucleotides not matched to a gene: 3. The length of the CDR3 is 16 residues. Germline loops: CDR1 SGHTA, CDR2 FQGNSA. The CDR3 DNA reads TGTGCCAGCAGCCCGACTAGCGGGAGTTCCTACAATGAGCAGTTCTTC. Translation gives CASSPTSGSSYNEQFF.

The rearrangement links TRBV4-1 to TRBJ2-1; 11 bases match TRBD1. Germline assignment: CDR1 MGHRA and CDR2 YSYEKL. The CDR3 is 17 residues long. Trimming at V came to 2 bases and at J to 4 bases, leaving 7 bases not matched to a gene. CDR3 sequence (DNA): TGCGCCAGCAGCCAAACCCGGACAGGGGGCTTATACAATGAGCAGTTCTTC. Its protein is CASSQTRTGGLYNEQFF.

The rearrangement uses TRBV18 and TRBJ2-1; TRBD1 agrees at 9 bases. J gave up 5 bases and V 1 base, and 3 bases lay outside the gene matches. The V gene's germline CDR1 is KGHSH and CDR2 LQKENI. The CDR3 runs 15 residues. CDR3: CASSPLQGANNEQFF. CDR3 nucleotide sequence: TGTGCCAGCTCACCACTACAGGGGGCTAACAATGAGCAGTTCTTC.

This clone has a single count. The chain employs TRBV11-2 and TRBJ1-2; perhaps TRBD1 as D (6 bases). Trimming removed 5 bases from V and 4 bases from J, with 14 bases in between. The CDR3 extends over 14 amino acids. In germline, CDR1 is SGHAT, CDR2 FQNNGV. The CDR3 region is CASSRQQGSYGYTF. DNA for the CDR3: TGTGCCAGCAGCCGACAACAGGGATCCTATGGCTACACCTTC.

The chain combines TRBV29-1 with TRBJ1-1; D not certain. With 6 bases removed from V and 3 bases from J, the gap between germline ends came to 8 bases. Germline CDR1 reads SQVTM; CDR2 reads ANQGSEA. CDR3 length: 11 residues. CDR3 sequence (DNA): TGCAGCGTGCGGTGGGACACTGAAGCTTTCTTT. The encoded protein is CSVRWDTEAFF. Using reference TRBV29-1 and TRBJ1-1 for the parts outside the CDR3, the full variable domain is SAVISQKPSRDICQRGTSLTIQCQVDSQVTMMFWYRQQPGQSLTLIATANQGSEATYESGFVIDKFPISRPNLTFSTLTVSNMSPEDSSIYLCSVRWDTEAFFGQGTRLTVV.

This sequence joins TRBV10-3 and TRBJ2-2; TRBD2 matches 7 bases. Germline assignment: CDR1 ENHRY and CDR2 SYGVKD. Losses at the gene ends were 6 bases for V and 6 bases for J; bases not matched to a gene: 4. The CDR3 runs 13 residues. The CDR3 region is CAIRREMAGELFF. The DNA for the CDR3 is TGTGCCATCAGGCGGGAGATGGCCGGGGAGCTGTTTTTT.

This rearrangement joins TRBV7-9 to TRBJ2-1, with D maybe TRBD1 (5 bases). The CDR3 runs 14 residues. Trimming pared 5 bases from V and 14 bases from J, leaving 22 bases between. Germline V gene sequence: CDR1 SEHNR, CDR2 FQNEAQ (reference sequence). The CDR3 sequence: CASSLGEGASWEFF. In DNA, the CDR3 is TGTGCCAGCAGCCTAGGGGAAGGGGCTAGTTGGGAGTTCTTC.

J is TRBJ2-6 and V is TRBV24-1, with D possibly matching TRBD1 (6 bases). CDR3 length equals 17 residues. V dropped 3 bases and J dropped 2 bases, with 13 bases sitting between them. Germline loops: CDR1 KGHDR, CDR2 SFDVKD. CDR3 sequence (DNA): TGTGCCACCAGTGATCCGACAGGTCAACCTGGGGCCAACGTCCTGACTTTC. It specifies CATSDPTGQPGANVLTF.

The CDR3, as DNA: TGCGCCAGCAGCTTGCCCGGGATGGGAACTGAAGCTTTCTTT. This translates into CASSLPGMGTEAFF. This rearrangement joins TRBV5-1 to TRBJ1-1; D is undetermined. Trimming took 1 base from V and 5 from J, leaving 12 bases between them. The CDR3 spans 14 residues. Germline assignment: CDR1 SGHRS and CDR2 YFSETQ.

The chain combines TRBV19 with TRBJ1-6; 10 positions agree with TRBD1. CDR3 length equals 15 residues. J was trimmed by 7 bases and V by 6 bases; bases with no gene match: 6. Germline CDR1 and CDR2: LNHDA and SQIVND (reference sequence). CDR3 nucleotide sequence: TGTGCCAGTAGCCCAAGGGGACAGGGGAATTCACCCCTCCACTTT. This sequence encodes CASSPRGQGNSPLHF.

The chain recombines TRBV11-2 with TRBJ1-2; perhaps TRBD1 as D (6 bases). Germline CDR1 reads SGHAT; CDR2 reads FQNNGV. This CDR3 spans 16 amino acids. With 5 bases removed from V and 1 base from J, the gap between germline ends came to 17 bases. The CDR3 DNA follows: TGTGCCAGCAGCCTATCGGGGGGGCGCGATAACTATGGCTACACCTTC. Its protein is CASSLSGGRDNYGYTF.

This clone appeared once. V usage is TRBV7-9 and J usage is TRBJ2-5, with 8 bases aligning to TRBD2. The CDR3 runs 17 residues. Trimming cost V 3 bases and J 4 bases; bases outside gene matches: 13. Germline CDR1 is SEHNR and CDR2 is FQNEAQ (reference sequence). This chain's CDR3 is CASSFRRGELLGETQYF. Written as DNA, the CDR3 is TGTGCCAGCAGCTTTAGGCGGGGGGAGCTGTTAGGAGAGACCCAGTACTTC.

The J gene is TRBJ1-6, the V gene TRBV3-1 (or the pseudogene TRBV3-2); no clear D gene. The CDR3 is made up of 13 amino acids. Trimming cost V 0 bases and J 7 bases, with 4 bases left between them. Germline values: CDR1 LGHDT, CDR2 YNNKEL (reference sequence). CDR3 in DNA: TGTGCCAGCAGCCAAGACCCGAATTCACCCCTCCACTTT. It yields the protein CASSQDPNSPLHF.

This chain connects TRBV6-1 to TRBJ2-3, with 7 positions matching TRBD2. J was trimmed by 1 base and V by 4 bases; bases with no gene match: 8. The CDR3 length is 16 residues. Germline CDR1 reads MNHNS; CDR2 reads SASEGT. The CDR3 here is CASSVFGDYRTDTQYF. CDR3 sequence (DNA): TGTGCCAGCAGTGTATTCGGGGACTACCGCACAGATACGCAGTATTTT.

The chain is built from TRBV6-4 and TRBJ2-1; TRBD2 aligns across 10 bases. Germline V gene sequence: CDR1 MRHNA, CDR2 SNTAGT. The J segment lost 7 bases and the V segment lost 4 bases, leaving 10 bases of the junction unmatched. This CDR3 comprises 16 residues. The CDR3 is CASSGHPSGSDNEQFF. The CDR3 DNA follows: TGTGCCAGCAGTGGCCACCCTAGCGGGAGTGATAATGAGCAGTTCTTC.

The V gene is TRBV11-3, the J gene TRBJ2-1; D may be TRBD2 (6 bases). Trimming shortened V by 5 bases and J by 10 bases, and 12 bases separated the two germline ends. Germline assignment: CDR1 SGHNT and CDR2 YENEEA. The CDR3 sequence is 12 residues long. In DNA, the CDR3 is TGTGCCAGCAGCGGGGCGGGGAACGAGCAGTTCTTC. It yields the protein CASSGAGNEQFF.

A few counts support this clone. The chain recombines TRBV28 with TRBJ1-1, with D unclear. Germline V gene sequence: CDR1 MDHEN, CDR2 SYDVKM. Deletions cut 6 bases from V and 0 bases from J, with 8 bases between. CDR3 length equals 13 residues. The CDR3, as DNA: TGTGCCAGCAGCTCCGTCGTGAACACTGAAGCTTTCTTT. Its translation is CASSSVVNTEAFF. Full variable domain (remainder filled in from reference TRBV28 and TRBJ1-1): DVKVTQSSRYLVKRTGEKVFLECVQDMDHENMFWYRQDPGLGLRLIYFSYDVKMKEKGDIPEGYSVSREKKERFSLILESASTNQTSMYLCASSSVVNTEAFFGQGTRLTVV.

The genes are TRBV9 and TRBJ2-2; 7 bases line up with TRBD1. The CDR3 runs 16 residues. Germline V gives CDR1 SGDLS, CDR2 YYNGEE. V was pared by 3 bases and J by 4 bases, with 9 bases of the junction left unmatched. The CDR3 DNA reads TGTGCCAGCAGCGCTAGACAGGGTGGTGTCACCGGGGAGCTGTTTTTT. It yields the protein CASSARQGGVTGELFF.